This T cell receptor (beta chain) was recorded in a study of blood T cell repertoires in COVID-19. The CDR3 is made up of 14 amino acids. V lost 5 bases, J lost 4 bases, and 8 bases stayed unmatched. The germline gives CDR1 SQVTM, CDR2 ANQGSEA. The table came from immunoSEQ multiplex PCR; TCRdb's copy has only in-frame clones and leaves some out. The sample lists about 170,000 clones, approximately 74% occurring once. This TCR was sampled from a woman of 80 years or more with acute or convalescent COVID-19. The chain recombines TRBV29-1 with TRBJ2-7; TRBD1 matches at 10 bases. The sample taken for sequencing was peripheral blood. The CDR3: CSVLGTGASYEQYF. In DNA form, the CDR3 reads TGCAGCGTTTTGGGGACAGGGGCTAGTTACGAGCAGTACTTC.